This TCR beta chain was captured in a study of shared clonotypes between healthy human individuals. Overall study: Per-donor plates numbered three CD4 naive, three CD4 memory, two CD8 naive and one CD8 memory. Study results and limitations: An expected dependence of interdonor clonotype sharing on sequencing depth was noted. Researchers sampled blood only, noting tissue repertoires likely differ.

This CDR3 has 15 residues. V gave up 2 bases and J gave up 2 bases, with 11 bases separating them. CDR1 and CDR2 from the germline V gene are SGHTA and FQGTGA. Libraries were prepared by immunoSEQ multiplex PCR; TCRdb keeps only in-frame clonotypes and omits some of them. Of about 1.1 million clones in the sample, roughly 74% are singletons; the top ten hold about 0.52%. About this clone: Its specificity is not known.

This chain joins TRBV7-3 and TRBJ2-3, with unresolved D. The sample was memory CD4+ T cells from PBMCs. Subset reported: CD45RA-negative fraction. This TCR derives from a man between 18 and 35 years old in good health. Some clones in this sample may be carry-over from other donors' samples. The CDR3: CASSLSSLITDTQYF. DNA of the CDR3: TGTGCCAGCAGCTTATCCAGCCTTATCACAGATACGCAGTATTTT.